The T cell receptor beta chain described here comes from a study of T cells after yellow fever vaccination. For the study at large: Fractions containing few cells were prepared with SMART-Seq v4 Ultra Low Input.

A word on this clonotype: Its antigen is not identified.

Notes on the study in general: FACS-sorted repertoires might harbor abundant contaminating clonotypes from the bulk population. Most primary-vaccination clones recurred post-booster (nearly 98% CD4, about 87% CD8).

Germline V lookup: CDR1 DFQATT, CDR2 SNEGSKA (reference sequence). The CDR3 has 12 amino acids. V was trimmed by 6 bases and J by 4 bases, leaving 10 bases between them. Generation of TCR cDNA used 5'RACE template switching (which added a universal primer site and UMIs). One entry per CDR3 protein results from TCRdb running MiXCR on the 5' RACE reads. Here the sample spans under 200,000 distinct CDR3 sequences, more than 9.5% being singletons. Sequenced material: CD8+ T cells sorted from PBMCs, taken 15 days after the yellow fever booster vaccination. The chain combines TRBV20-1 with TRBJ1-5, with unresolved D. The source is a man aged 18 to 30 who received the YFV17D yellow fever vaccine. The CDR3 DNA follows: TGCAGTGCCGAATCGGGGAATCAGCCCCAGCATTTT. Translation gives CSAESGNQPQHF.